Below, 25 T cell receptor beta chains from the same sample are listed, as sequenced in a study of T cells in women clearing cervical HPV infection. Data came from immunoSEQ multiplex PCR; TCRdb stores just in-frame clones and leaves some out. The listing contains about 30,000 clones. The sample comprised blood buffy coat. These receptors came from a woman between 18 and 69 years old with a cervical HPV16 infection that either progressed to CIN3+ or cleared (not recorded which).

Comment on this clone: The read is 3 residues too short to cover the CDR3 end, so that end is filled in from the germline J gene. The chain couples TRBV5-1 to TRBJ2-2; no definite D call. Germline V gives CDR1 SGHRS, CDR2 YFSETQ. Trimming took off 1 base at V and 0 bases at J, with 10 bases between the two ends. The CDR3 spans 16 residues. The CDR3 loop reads CASSLLSGANTGELFF. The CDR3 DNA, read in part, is TGCGCCAGCAGCTTGTTGTCAGGCGCGAACACCGGGGAG.

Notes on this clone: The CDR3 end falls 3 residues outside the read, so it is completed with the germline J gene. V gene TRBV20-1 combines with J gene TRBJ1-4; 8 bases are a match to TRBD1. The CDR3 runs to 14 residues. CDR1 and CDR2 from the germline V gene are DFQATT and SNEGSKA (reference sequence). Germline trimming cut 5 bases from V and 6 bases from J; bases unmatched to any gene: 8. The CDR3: CSAGRRGQDEKLFF. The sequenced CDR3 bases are TGCAGTGCTGGCCGCAGGGGGCAGGATGAAAAA.

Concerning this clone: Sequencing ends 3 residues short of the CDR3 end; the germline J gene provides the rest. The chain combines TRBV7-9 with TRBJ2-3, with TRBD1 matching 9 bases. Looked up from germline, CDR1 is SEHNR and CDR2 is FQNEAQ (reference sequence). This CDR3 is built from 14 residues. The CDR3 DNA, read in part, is TGTGCCAGCAGCTTGGGACAGGGTGGTCAGCCG. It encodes CASSLGQGGQP. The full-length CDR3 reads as CASSLGQGGQPQYF.

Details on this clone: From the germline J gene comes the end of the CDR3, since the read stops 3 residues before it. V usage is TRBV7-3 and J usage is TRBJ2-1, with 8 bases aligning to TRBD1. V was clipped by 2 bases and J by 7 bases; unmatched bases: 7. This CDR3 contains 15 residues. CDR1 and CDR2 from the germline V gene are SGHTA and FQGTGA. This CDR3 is CASSLSGQAFNEQFF. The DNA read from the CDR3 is TGTGCCAGCAGCTTATCGGGACAGGCCTTTAATGAG.

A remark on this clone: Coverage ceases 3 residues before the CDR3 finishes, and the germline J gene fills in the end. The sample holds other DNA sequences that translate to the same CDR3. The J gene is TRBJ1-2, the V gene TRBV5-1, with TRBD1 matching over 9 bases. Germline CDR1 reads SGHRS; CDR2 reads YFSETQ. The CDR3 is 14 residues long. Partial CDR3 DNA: TGCGCCAGCAGGACAGAAAGGGACAGGGACGGA. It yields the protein CASRTERDRDG. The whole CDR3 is CASRTERDRDGYTF.

The part of the CDR3 DNA that was read is TGTGCCAGTAGTATACCTGGACAGGGGAATCAGCCG. Amino acids: CASSIPGQGNQP. The CDR3 in its entirety is CASSIPGQGNQPQYF. The chain combines TRBV19 with TRBJ2-3; 9 bases map to TRBD1. The read terminates 3 residues ahead of where the CDR3 ends, so the germline J gene completes it. The length of the CDR3 is 15 residues. Germline-derived CDR1 and CDR2 are LNHDA and SQIVND (reference sequence). The whole variable domain, filled in from reference TRBV19 and TRBJ2-3, reads DGGITQSPKYLFRKEGQNVTLSCEQNLNHDAMYWYRQDPGQGLRLIYYSQIVNDFQKGDIAEGYSVSREKKESFPLTVTSAQKNPTAFYLCASSIPGQGNQPQYFGPGTRLTVL.

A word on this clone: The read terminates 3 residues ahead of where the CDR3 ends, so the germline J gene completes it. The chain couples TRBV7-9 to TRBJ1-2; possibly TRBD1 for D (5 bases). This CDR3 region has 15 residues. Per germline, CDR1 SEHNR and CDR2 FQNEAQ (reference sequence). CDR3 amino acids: CASSRLAGGSYDYTF. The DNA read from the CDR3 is TGTGCCAGCAGCAGACTAGCGGGGGGTTCCTACGAC.

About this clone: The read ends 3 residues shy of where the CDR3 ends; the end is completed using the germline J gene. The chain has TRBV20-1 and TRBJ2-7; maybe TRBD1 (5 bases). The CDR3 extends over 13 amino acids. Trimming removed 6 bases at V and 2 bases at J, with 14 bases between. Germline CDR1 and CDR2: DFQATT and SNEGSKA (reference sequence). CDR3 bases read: TGCAGTGCCCCCGGCGACAGCACCTACGAG. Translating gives CSAPGDSTYE. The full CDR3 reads CSAPGDSTYEQYF.

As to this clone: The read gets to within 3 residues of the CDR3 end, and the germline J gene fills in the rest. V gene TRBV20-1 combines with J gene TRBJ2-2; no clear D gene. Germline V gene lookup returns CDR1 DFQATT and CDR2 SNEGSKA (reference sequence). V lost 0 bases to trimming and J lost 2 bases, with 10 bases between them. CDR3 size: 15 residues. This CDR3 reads CSARDVAVNTGELFF. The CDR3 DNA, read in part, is TGCAGTGCTAGAGATGTGGCAGTTAACACCGGGGAG.

Here the CDR3 reads CSARSGTGSSETQYF. Incomplete CDR3 DNA: TGCAGTGCTAGGTCCGGGACAGGGAGCTCGGAGACC. The chain is built from TRBV20-1 and TRBJ2-5; 9 nucleotides agree with TRBD1. The read ends 3 residues before the CDR3 terminus; that terminus is restored from the germline J gene. The CDR3 is made up of 15 amino acids. Germline V gene data show CDR1 as DFQATT and CDR2 as SNEGSKA (reference sequence). The trim removed 3 bases at V and 5 bases at J, leaving 10 bases unmatched.

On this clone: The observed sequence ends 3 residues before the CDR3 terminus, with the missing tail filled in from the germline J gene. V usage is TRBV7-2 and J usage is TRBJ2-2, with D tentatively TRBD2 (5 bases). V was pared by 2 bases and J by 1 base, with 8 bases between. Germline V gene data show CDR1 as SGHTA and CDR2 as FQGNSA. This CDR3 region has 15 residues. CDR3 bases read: TGTGCCAGCAGCTTACAAAGCGGGAACACCGGGGAG. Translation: CASSLQSGNTGE. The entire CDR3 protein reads CASSLQSGNTGELFF.

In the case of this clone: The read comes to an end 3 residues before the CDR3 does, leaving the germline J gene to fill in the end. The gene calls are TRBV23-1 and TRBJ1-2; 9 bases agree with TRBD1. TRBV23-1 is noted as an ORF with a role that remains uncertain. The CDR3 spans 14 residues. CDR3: CASSQSEQGAGYTF. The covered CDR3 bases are TGCGCCAGCAGTCAATCAGAACAGGGGGCAGGC.

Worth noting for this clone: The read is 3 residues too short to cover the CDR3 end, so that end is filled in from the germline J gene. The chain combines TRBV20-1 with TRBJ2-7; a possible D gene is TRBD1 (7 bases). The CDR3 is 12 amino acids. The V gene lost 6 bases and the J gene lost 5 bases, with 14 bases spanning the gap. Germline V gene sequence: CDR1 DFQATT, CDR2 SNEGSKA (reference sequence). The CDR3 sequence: CSATGRFDEQYF. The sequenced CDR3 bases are TGCAGTGCGACAGGGAGGTTTGACGAG.

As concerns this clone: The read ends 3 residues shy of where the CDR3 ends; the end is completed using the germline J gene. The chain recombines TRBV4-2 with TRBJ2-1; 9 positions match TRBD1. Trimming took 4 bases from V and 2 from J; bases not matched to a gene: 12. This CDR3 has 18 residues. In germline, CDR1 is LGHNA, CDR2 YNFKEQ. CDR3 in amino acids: CASSPLRDYRGPYNEQFF. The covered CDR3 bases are TGTGCCAGCAGCCCGTTGAGGGATTACAGGGGGCCCTACAATGAG.

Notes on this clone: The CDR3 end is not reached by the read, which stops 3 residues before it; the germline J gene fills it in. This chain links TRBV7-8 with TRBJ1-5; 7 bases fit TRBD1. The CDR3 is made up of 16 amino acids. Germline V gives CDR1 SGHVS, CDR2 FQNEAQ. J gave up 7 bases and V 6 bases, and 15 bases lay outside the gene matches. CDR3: CASSPGQALNGQPQHF. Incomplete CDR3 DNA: TGTGCCAGCAGTCCTGGACAGGCCCTCAACGGCCAGCCC.

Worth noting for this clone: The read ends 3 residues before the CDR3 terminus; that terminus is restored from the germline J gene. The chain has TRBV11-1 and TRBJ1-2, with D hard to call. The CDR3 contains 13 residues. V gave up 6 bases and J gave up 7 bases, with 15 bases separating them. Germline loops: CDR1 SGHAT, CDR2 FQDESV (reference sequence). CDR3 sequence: CASSFNRRGGYTF. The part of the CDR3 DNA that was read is TGTGCCAGCAGTTTCAACCGACGGGGTGGC. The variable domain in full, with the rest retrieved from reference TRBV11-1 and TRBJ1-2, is EAEVAQSPRYKITEKSQAVAFWCDPISGHATLYWYRQILGQGPELLVQFQDESVVDDSQLPKDRFSAERLKGVDSTLKIQPAELGDSAMYLCASSFNRRGGYTFGSGTRLTVV.

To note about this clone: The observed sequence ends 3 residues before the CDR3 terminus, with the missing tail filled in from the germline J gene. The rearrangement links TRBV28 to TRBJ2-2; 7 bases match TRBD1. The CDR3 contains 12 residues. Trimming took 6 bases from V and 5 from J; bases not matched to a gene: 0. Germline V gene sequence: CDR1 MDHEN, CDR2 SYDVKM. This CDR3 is CASRGQTGELFF. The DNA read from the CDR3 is TGTGCCAGCAGGGGACAGACCGGGGAG.

The CDR3 loop is CASSLRGMNTEAFF. The covered CDR3 bases are TGTGCCAGCAGCTTACGGGGGATGAACACTGAA. The chain recombines TRBV11-3 with TRBJ1-1; D possibly corresponds to TRBD1 (5 bases). The read ends 3 residues shy of where the CDR3 ends; the end is completed using the germline J gene. Germline assignment: CDR1 SGHNT and CDR2 YENEEA. The CDR3 is 14 amino acids. Trimming took off 2 bases at V and 0 bases at J, with 7 bases between the two ends.

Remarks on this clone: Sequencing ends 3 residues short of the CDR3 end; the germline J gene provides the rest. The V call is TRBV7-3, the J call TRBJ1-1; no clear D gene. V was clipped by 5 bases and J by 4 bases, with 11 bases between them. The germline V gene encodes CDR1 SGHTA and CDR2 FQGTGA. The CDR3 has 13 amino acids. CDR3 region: CASSRGLSTEAFF. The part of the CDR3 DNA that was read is TGTGCCAGCAGCCGCGGCCTCAGCACTGAA.

CDR3 sequence reads: CASSSTYRAYSNQPQHF. The sequenced CDR3 bases are TGTGCCAGCAGCTCGACCTACAGGGCTTATAGCAATCAGCCC. V usage is TRBV7-8 and J usage is TRBJ1-5, with D possibly TRBD1 on 6 matching bases. The CDR3 is cut off 3 residues early in the read; its end comes from the germline J gene. The CDR3 has 17 residues. Trimming shortened V by 4 bases and J by 0 bases, and 16 bases separated the two germline ends. Germline V lookup: CDR1 SGHVS, CDR2 FQNEAQ. The full variable domain, with the rest looked up from reference TRBV7-8 and TRBJ1-5, is GAGVSQSPRYKVAKRGQDVALRCDPISGHVSLFWYQQALGQGPEFLTYFQNEAQLDKSGLPSDRFFAERPEGSVSTLKIQRTQQEDSAVYLCASSSTYRAYSNQPQHFGDGTRLSIL.

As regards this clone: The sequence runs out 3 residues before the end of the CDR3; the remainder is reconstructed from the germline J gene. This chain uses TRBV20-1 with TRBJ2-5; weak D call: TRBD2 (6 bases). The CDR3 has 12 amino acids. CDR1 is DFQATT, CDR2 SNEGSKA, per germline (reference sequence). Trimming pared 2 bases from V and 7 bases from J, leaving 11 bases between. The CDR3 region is CSARMGLATQYF. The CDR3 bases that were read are TGCAGTGCTAGAATGGGACTGGCGACC.

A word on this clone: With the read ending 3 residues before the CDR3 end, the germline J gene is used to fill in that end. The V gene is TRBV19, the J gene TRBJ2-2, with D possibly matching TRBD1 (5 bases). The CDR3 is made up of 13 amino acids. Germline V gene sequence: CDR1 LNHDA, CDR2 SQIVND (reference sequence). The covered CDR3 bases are TGTGCCAGTAGTATACCAGGGAATGAAAAG. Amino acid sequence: CASSIPGNEK. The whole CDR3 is CASSIPGNEKLFF.

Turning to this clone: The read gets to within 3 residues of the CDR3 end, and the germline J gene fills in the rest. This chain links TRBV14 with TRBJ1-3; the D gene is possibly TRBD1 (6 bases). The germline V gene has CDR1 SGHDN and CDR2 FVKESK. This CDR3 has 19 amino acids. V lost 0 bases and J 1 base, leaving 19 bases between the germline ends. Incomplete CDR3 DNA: TGTGCCAGCAGCCAAGATGGGATAACAGGGTTAGGTTCTGGAAACACC. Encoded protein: CASSQDGITGLGSGNT. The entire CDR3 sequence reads CASSQDGITGLGSGNTIYF.

The CDR3: CASSDREYIAGATYDYTF. Incomplete CDR3 DNA: TGTGCCAGCAGTGACCGGGAATACATAGCGGGGGCAACCTACGAC. This chain uses TRBV6-4 with TRBJ1-2; perhaps TRBD1 as D (6 bases). The CDR3 extends 3 residues past the end of the read, so its final part is completed from the germline J gene. CDR3 size: 18 residues. Germline V gene data show CDR1 as MRHNA and CDR2 as SNTAGT.

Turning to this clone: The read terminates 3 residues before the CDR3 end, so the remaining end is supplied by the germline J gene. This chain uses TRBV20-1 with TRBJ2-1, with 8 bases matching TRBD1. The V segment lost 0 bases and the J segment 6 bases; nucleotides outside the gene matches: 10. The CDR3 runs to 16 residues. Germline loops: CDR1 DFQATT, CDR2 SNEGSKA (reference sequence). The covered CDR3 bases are TGCAGTGCTAGAGATACCGGACAGGGAGTGTTCAATGAG. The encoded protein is CSARDTGQGVFNE. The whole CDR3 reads CSARDTGQGVFNEQFF.